This T cell receptor (beta chain) was sequenced for a study of CD4+ T cells in melanoma. Regarding the study as a whole: Diverse differentiation states were reported for melanoma neoantigen-specific CD4+ T cells. A reported correlation linked neoantigen-specific CD4+ T cells to CD8+, macrophage and B cell function.

Trimming cost V 2 bases and J 3 bases, with 5 bases left between them. CDR3 size: 13 residues. Germline-derived CDR1 and CDR2 are KGHSH and LQKENI. TCRdb's copy holds only in-frame clones and misses some; the assay was immunoSEQ multiplex PCR. The sample has some 50,000 clones; about 91% are singletons. On this clone itself: Its antigen is undetermined.

Sequenced sample: peripheral blood. This TCR was sampled from a human donor with melanoma. The chain joins TRBV18 to TRBJ1-5; D gene ambiguous. Here the CDR3 reads CASSPGTNQPQHF. The CDR3 DNA is TGTGCCAGCTCACCAGGTACCAATCAGCCCCAGCATTTT.